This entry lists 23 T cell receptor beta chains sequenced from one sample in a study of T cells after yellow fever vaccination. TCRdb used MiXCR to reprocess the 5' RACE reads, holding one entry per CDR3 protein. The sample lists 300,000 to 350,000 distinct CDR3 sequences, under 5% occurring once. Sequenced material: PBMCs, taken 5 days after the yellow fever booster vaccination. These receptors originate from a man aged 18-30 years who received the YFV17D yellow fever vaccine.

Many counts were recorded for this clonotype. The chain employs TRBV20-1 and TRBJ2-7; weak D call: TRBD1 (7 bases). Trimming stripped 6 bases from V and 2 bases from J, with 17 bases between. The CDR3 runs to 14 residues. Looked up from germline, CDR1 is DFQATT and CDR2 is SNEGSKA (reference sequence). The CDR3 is CSARTGEAPYEQYF. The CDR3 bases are TGCAGTGCGAGAACAGGGGAGGCCCCCTACGAGCAGTACTTC.

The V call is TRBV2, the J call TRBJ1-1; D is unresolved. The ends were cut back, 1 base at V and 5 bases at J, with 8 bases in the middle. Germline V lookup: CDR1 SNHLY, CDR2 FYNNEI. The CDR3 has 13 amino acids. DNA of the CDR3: TGTGCCAGCAGTGAAGGGTGGGGAACTGAAGCTTTCTTT. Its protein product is CASSEGWGTEAFF.

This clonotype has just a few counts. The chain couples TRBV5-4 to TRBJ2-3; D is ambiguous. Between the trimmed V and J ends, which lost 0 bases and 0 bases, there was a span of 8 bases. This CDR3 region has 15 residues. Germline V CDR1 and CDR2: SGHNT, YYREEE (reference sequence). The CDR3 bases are TGTGCCAGCAGCTTGGATCAGCTTAGCACAGATACGCAGTATTTT. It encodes CASSLDQLSTDTQYF.

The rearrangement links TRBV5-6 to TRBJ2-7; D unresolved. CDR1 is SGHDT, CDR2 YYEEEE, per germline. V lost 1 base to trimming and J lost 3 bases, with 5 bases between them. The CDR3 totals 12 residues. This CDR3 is CASSLRVYEQYF. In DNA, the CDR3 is TGTGCCAGCAGCTTGAGGGTCTACGAGCAGTACTTC.

CDR3 sequence reads: CASSQNEFYEQYV. The CDR3 bases are TGTGCCAGCAGCCAAAACGAGTTCTACGAGCAGTACGTC. The chain employs TRBV3-2 and TRBJ2-7. TRBV3-2 is listed as a pseudogene. The CDR3 is made up of 13 amino acids.

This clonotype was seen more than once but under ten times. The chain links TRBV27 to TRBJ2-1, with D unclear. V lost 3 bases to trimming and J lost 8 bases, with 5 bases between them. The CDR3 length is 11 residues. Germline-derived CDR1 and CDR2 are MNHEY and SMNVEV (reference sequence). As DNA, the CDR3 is TGTGCCAGCAGTTTTAGATATGAGCAGTTCTTC. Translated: CASSFRYEQFF.

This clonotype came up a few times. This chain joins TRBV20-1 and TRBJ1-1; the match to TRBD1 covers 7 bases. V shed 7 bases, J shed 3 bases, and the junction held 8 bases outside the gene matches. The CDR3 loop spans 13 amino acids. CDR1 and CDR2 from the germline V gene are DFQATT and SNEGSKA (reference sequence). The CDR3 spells CSVPDRRDTEAFF. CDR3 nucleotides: TGCAGTGTTCCGGACAGGAGGGACACTGAAGCTTTCTTT.

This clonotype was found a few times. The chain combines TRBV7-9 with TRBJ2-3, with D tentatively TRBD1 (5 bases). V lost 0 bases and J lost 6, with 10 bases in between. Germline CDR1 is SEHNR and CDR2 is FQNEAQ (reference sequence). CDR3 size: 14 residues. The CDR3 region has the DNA TGTGCCAGCAGCTTAGCCAGGGAAAGGGATACGCAGTATTTT. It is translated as CASSLARERDTQYF.

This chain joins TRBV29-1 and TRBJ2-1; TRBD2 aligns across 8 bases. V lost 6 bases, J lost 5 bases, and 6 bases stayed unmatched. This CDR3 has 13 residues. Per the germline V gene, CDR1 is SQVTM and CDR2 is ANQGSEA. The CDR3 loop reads CSVSRGGNNEQFF. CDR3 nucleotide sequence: TGCAGCGTGAGCCGCGGGGGGAACAATGAGCAGTTCTTC.

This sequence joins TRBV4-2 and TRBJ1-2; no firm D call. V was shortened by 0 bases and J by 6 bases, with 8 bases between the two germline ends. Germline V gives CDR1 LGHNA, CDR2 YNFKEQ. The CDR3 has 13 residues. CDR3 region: CASSQDYRNGYTF. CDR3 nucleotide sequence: TGTGCCAGCAGCCAAGATTATCGGAATGGCTACACCTTC.

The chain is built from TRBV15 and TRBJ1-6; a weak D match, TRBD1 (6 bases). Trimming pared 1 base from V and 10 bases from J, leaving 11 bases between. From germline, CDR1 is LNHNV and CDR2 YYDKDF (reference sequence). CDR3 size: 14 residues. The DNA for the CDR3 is TGTGCCACCAGCAGAGTCAGGGGAAGATCACCCCTCCACTTT. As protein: CATSRVRGRSPLHF.

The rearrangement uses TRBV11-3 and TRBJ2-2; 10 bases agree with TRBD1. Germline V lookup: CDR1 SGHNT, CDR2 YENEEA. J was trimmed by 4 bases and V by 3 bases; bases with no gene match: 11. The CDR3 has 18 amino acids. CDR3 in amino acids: CASSLGQGTGGSTGELFF. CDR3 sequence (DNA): TGTGCCAGCAGCTTGGGACAGGGGACGGGTGGTTCCACCGGGGAGCTGTTTTTT.

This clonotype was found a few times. This CDR3 reads CASSGQGSYEQYF. Written as DNA, the CDR3 is TGTGCCAGCAGCGGACAGGGCTCCTACGAGCAGTACTTC. The chain uses TRBV6-2 or TRBV6-3 and TRBJ2-7; 8 positions match TRBD1. The CDR3 is made up of 13 amino acids. The V segment lost 6 bases and the J segment 0 bases; nucleotides outside the gene matches: 1. In germline, CDR1 is MNHEY, CDR2 SVGEGT.

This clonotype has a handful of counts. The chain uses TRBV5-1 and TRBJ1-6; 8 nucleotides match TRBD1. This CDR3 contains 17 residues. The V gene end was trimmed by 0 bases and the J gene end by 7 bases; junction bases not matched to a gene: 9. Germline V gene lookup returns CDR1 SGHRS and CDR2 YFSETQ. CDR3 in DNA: TGCGCCAGCAGCTTGGGTCAGGGGGCAATGGGGAATTCACCCCTCCACTTT. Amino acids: CASSLGQGAMGNSPLHF.

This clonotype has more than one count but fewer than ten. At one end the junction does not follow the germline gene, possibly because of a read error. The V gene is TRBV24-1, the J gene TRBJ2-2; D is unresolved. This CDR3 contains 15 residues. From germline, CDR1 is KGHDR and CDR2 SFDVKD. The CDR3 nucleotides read TGTGCCACCAATGATCCCCGACGGAACACCGGGGAGCTGTTTTTT. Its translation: CATNDPRRNTGELFF.

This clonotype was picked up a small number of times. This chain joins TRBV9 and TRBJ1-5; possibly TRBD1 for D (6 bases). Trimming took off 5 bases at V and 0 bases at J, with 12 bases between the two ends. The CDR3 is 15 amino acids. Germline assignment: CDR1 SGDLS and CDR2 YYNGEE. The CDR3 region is CASSTTGDSNQPQHF. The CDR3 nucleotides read TGTGCCAGCAGTACGACAGGTGATAGCAATCAGCCCCAGCATTTT.

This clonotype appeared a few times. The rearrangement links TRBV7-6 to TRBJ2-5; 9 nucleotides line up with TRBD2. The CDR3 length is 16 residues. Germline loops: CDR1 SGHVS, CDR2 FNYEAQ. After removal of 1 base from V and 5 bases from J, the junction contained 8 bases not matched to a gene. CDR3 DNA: TGTGCCAGCAGCTTAGGCCTCGCGGGGGGGATGGAGACCCAGTACTTC. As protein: CASSLGLAGGMETQYF.

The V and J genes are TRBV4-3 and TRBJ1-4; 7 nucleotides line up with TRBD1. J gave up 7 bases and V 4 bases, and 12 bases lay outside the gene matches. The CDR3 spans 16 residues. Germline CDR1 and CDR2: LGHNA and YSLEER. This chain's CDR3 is CASSPSHFRGVEKLFF. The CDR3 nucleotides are TGCGCCAGCAGCCCTTCCCACTTCAGGGGGGTTGAAAAACTGTTTTTT.

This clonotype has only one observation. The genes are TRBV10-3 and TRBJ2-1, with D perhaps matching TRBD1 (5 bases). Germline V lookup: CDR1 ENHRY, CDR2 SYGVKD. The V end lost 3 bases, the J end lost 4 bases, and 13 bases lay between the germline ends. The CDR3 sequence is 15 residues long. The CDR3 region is CAISEGVLRYNEQFF. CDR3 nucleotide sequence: TGTGCCATCAGTGAAGGGGTACTTCGGTACAATGAGCAGTTCTTC.

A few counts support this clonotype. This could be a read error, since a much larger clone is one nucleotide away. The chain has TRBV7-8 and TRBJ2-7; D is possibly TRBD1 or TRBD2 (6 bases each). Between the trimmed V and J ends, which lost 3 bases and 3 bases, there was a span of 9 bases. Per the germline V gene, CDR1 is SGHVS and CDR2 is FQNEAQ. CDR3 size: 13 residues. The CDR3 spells CASSFRGDYEQYF. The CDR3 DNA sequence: TGTGCCAGCAGCTTTAGGGGGGACTACGAGCAGTACTTC.

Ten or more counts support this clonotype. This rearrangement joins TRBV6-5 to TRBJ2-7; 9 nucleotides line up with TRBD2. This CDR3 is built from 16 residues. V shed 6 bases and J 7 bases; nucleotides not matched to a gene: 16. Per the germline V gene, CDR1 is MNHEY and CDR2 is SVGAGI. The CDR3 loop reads CASRGGSGGKLGEQYF. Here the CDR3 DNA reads TGTGCCAGCAGGGGGGGGAGCGGGGGGAAATTGGGTGAGCAGTACTTC.

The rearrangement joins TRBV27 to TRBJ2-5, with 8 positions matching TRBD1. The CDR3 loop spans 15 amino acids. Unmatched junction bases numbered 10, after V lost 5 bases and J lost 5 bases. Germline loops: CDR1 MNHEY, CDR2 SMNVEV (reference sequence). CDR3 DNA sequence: TGTGCCAGCAGTCCTCGACAGGGGCTGAGGGAGACCCAGTACTTC. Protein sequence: CASSPRQGLRETQYF.

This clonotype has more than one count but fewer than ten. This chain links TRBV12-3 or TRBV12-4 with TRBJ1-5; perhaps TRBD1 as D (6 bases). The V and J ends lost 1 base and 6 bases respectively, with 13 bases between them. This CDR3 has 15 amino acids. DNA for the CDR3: TGTGCCAGCAGTTTAGACAGGGCGAGGGGTCAGCCCCAGCATTTT. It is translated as CASSLDRARGQPQHF.